A selection of T cell receptor beta chains follows, all from one sample in a study of blood T cell repertoires in COVID-19. Assay used: immunoSEQ multiplex PCR; TCRdb lists only in-frame clones, some missing. The sample has more than 250,000 clones; 80% to 90% are singletons. Source material: peripheral blood. These receptors all stem from a man aged 50 or older with active or convalescent COVID-19. The CDR3 runs from the conserved cysteine through the conserved F or W. The order of the fields is D gene, V gene, clone size, J gene, CDR3 protein, CDR3 DNA. The D gene is left open where the match is weak. The listing skips clone size in some rows; elsewhere it reads once, few, many or a size class.

.	TRBV6-6	.	TRBJ1-6	CASSYSTDSPLHF	TGTGCCAGCAGTTACTCGACAGATTCACCCCTCCACTTT
.	TRBV19	.	TRBJ1-1	CASSIPSMNTEAFF	TGTGCCAGTAGTATCCCTAGTATGAACACTGAAGCTTTCTTT
.	TRBV18	.	TRBJ1-1	CASSPPVQGRFGAEAFF	TGTGCCAGCTCACCACCGGTGCAGGGAAGGTTTGGCGCTGAAGCTTTCTTT
.	TRBV4-3	.	TRBJ2-2	CASSQEGRRKTGELFF	TGCGCCAGCAGCCAAGAGGGGAGACGGAAAACCGGGGAGCTGTTTTTT
TRBD1	TRBV18	.	TRBJ2-7	CASSPRQGLSSGEQYF	TGTGCCAGCTCACCCCGACAGGGGCTCTCAAGCGGCGAGCAGTACTTC
.	TRBV5-5	.	TRBJ1-1	CASSSPRGREGNTEAFF	TGTGCCAGCAGCTCCCCCAGAGGAAGGGAGGGGAACACTGAAGCTTTCTTT
.	TRBV24-1	.	TRBJ1-2	CATSDPGRGNGYTF	TGTGCCACCAGTGACCCCGGACGGGGGAATGGCTACACCTTC
.	TRBV6-5	once	TRBJ2-5	CASSYSILAKWETQYF	TGTGCCAGCAGTTACTCTATCCTAGCGAAATGGGAGACCCAGTACTTC
.	TRBV11-2	.	TRBJ1-4	CASSFNSDFRAEKLFF	TGTGCCAGCAGCTTTAATTCCGATTTCAGGGCTGAAAAACTGTTTTTT
.	TRBV5-1	.	TRBJ2-5	CASSLGRGQETQYF	TGCGCCAGCAGCTTGGGCCGGGGTCAAGAGACCCAGTACTTC
.	TRBV7-9	.	TRBJ2-6	CASSLTHSGANVLTF	TGTGCCAGCAGCTTAACTCACTCTGGGGCCAACGTCCTGACTTTC